This entry lists 19 T cell receptor beta chains sequenced from one sample in a study of identical twins. TCRdb re-called the 5' RACE reads through MiXCR, storing one row per CDR3 protein. This sample yields about 470,000 distinct CDR3 sequences, of which 20% to 30% are seen a single time; 2.9% belongs to the top ten. The same data also contributed to another study, on T cells expressing NK-cell markers.

What was sequenced was CD4+ T cells sorted from blood. Receptor source: a woman younger than 35 in good health.

This clonotype was counted at least ten times. The chain joins TRBV12-3 or TRBV12-4 to TRBJ2-3, with TRBD2 identical over 7 bases. This CDR3 region has 16 residues. The ends lost 5 bases at V and 1 base at J; junction bases unmatched: 9. CDR3 DNA sequence: TGTGCCAGCAGTCCCCACCGGGACTACCGCACAGATACGCAGTATTTT. It translates to CASSPHRDYRTDTQYF.

V usage is TRBV6-5 and J usage is TRBJ2-3; D unclear. Germline assignment: CDR1 MNHEY and CDR2 SVGAGI. Trimming left V 0 bases short and J 2 bases short, with 9 bases between. The CDR3 length is 15 residues. The CDR3 DNA reads as TGTGCCAGCAGTTACTCTCGGTCTACCACAGATACGCAGTATTTT. Translating it yields CASSYSRSTTDTQYF.

J is TRBJ1-2 and V is TRBV5-1; tentatively, D is TRBD1 (6 bases). From germline, CDR1 is SGHRS and CDR2 YFSETQ. The length of the CDR3 is 15 residues. V lost 2 bases to trimming and J lost 7 bases, with 18 bases between them. Here the CDR3 reads CASSFLQGSGGGYTF. For the CDR3, the DNA is TGCGCCAGCAGCTTCCTACAGGGTTCGGGAGGTGGCTACACCTTC.

In this sample, this clonotype turned up a few times. The V call is TRBV3-1, the J call TRBJ2-3; 11 bases fit TRBD2. Germline trimming cut 2 bases from V and 5 bases from J; bases unmatched to any gene: 6. From germline, CDR1 is LGHDT and CDR2 YNNKEL (reference sequence). This CDR3 contains 16 residues. CDR3 residues: CASSQRLAGFRDTQYF. CDR3 coding DNA: TGTGCCAGCAGCCAAAGACTAGCGGGGTTCCGAGATACGCAGTATTTT.

This clonotype showed up just a few times. The chain carries TRBV29-1 and TRBJ1-4; D uncertain. Trimming shortened V by 4 bases and J by 7 bases, and 10 bases separated the two germline ends. The CDR3 is 12 amino acids. Germline V gene sequence: CDR1 SQVTM, CDR2 ANQGSEA. The CDR3 spells CSVGSEGEKLFF. The CDR3 DNA reads as TGCAGCGTTGGTTCGGAGGGTGAAAAACTGTTTTTT. Combining the CDR3 with reference TRBV29-1 and TRBJ1-4 gives the whole variable domain SAVISQKPSRDICQRGTSLTIQCQVDSQVTMMFWYRQQPGQSLTLIATANQGSEATYESGFVIDKFPISRPNLTFSTLTVSNMSPEDSSIYLCSVGSEGEKLFFGSGTQLSVL.

V is TRBV7-6 and J is TRBJ2-1; D unresolved. The germline V gene has CDR1 SGHVS and CDR2 FNYEAQ. The V end lost 2 bases, the J end lost 5 bases, and 16 bases lay between the germline ends. The CDR3 is made up of 16 amino acids. CDR3 protein: CASSLRSPNENNEQFF. Here the CDR3 DNA reads TGTGCCAGCAGCTTACGATCACCGAACGAGAACAATGAGCAGTTCTTC.

This clonotype turned up a few times. The gene calls are TRBV7-9 and TRBJ2-1; D might be TRBD1 (6 bases). V dropped 0 bases and J dropped 7 bases, with 10 bases sitting between them. CDR1 SEHNR and CDR2 FQNEAQ come from the germline V gene (reference sequence). The CDR3 is 14 residues long. CDR3 residues: CASSLAAGVNEQFF. As DNA, the CDR3 is TGTGCCAGCAGCTTAGCGGCAGGGGTAAATGAGCAGTTCTTC.

This chain connects TRBV14 to TRBJ2-1, with 7 bases lining up with TRBD2. Per the germline V gene, CDR1 is SGHDN and CDR2 is FVKESK. J was trimmed by 4 bases and V by 2 bases; bases with no gene match: 8. There are 16 residues in the CDR3. For the CDR3, the DNA is TGTGCCAGCAGCCAACCAAGCCGGGACTATTACAATGAGCAGTTCTTC. Protein sequence: CASSQPSRDYYNEQFF.

The chain recombines TRBV30 with TRBJ2-1; D possibly corresponds to TRBD2 (6 bases). Trimming cost V 3 bases and J 15 bases, with 15 bases left between them. The germline CDR1 and CDR2 sequences are GTSNPN and SVGIG (reference sequence). The CDR3 consists of 11 residues. In nucleotides, the CDR3 is TGTGCCTGGAGGGGGGGAGGCCAGGGGTTCTTC. Protein: CAWRGGGQGFF.

V and J are TRBV11-2 and TRBJ2-3; 9 bases fit TRBD1. Unmatched junction bases numbered 11, after V lost 0 bases and J lost 1 base. CDR1 and CDR2 (germline): SGHAT, FQNNGV. The CDR3 has 19 amino acids. CDR3 bases: TGTGCCAGCAGCTTAGAGTTGCGGACAGGGGTGGGAGGCACAGATACGCAGTATTTT. It codes for CASSLELRTGVGGTDTQYF.

The J gene is TRBJ2-3, the V gene TRBV27; 10 nucleotides line up with TRBD2. V trimming: 6 bases; J trimming: 1 base; junction bases outside the gene matches: 7. The CDR3 covers 16 residues. Germline V gene data show CDR1 as MNHEY and CDR2 as SMNVEV (reference sequence). The CDR3 DNA reads as TGTGCCAGCAGACATTGGACTAGCGGTCGCACAGATACGCAGTATTTT. Protein sequence: CASRHWTSGRTDTQYF.

The V gene is TRBV7-2, the J gene TRBJ2-5; D perhaps matches TRBD2 (5 bases). The CDR3 has 15 residues. Germline CDR1 is SGHTA and CDR2 is FQGNSA. Trimming cost V 4 bases and J 7 bases, with 19 bases left between them. This CDR3 reads CASSWASGPPTTQYF. CDR3 DNA sequence: TGTGCCAGCAGCTGGGCAAGCGGCCCCCCAACGACCCAGTACTTC.

V and J are TRBV5-1 and TRBJ2-2; 13 nucleotides match TRBD2. V lost 4 bases, J lost 4 bases, and 7 bases stayed unmatched. Germline V lookup: CDR1 SGHRS, CDR2 YFSETQ. The CDR3 extends over 17 amino acids. This CDR3 reads CASSQLAGGPVTGELFF. As DNA, the CDR3 is TGCGCCAGCAGCCAACTAGCGGGAGGGCCGGTCACCGGGGAGCTGTTTTTT. The whole variable domain, remainder taken from reference TRBV5-1 and TRBJ2-2, is KAGVTQTPRYLIKTRGQQVTLSCSPISGHRSVSWYQQTPGQGLQFLFEYFSETQRNKGNFPGRFSGRQFSNSRSEMNVSTLELGDSALYLCASSQLAGGPVTGELFFGEGSRLTVL.

This clonotype was seen repeatedly, ten times or more. The genes are TRBV29-1 and TRBJ2-3; a possible D gene is TRBD1 (5 bases). The germline CDR1 and CDR2 sequences are SQVTM and ANQGSEA. This CDR3 region has 12 residues. The V gene lost 8 bases and the J gene lost 2 bases, with 11 bases spanning the gap. The DNA for the CDR3 is TGCAGCTCCAAGGGGTACACAGATACGCAGTATTTT. This sequence encodes CSSKGYTDTQYF.

This chain's CDR3 is CASSSRNEAFF. CDR3 DNA sequence: TGTGCCAGCAGCAGCCGAAATGAAGCTTTCTTT. This chain uses TRBV11-1 with TRBJ1-1; no definite D call. The CDR3 has 11 amino acids. The V and J ends lost 5 bases and 7 bases respectively, with 8 bases between them. Germline V CDR1 and CDR2: SGHAT, FQDESV (reference sequence).

The rearrangement uses TRBV5-5 and TRBJ2-1; D perhaps matches TRBD2 (5 bases). The length of the CDR3 is 16 residues. Germline V lookup: CDR1 SGHKS, CDR2 YYEKEE (reference sequence). V lost 4 bases to trimming and J lost 0 bases, with 14 bases between them. The CDR3 loop reads CASSILVGSSYNEQFF. The CDR3 DNA follows: TGTGCCAGCAGCATACTCGTGGGGAGCTCCTACAATGAGCAGTTCTTC.

The genes are TRBV20-1 and TRBJ1-2, with D uncertain. Germline V lookup: CDR1 DFQATT, CDR2 SNEGSKA (reference sequence). CDR3 length: 12 residues. The V gene lost 4 bases and the J gene lost 4 bases, with 10 bases spanning the gap. CDR3 DNA sequence: TGCAGTGCTACAATTCGGGGCTATGGCTACACCTTC. Protein product: CSATIRGYGYTF.

This clonotype has only a few counts. CDR3 amino acids: CASSLGGISYNEQFF. The CDR3, as DNA: TGTGCCAGCAGCTTAGGCGGGATCTCCTACAATGAGCAGTTCTTC. The V and J genes are TRBV11-2 and TRBJ2-1; D is possibly TRBD2 (6 bases). The V and J ends lost 1 base and 0 bases respectively, with 7 bases between them. Per germline, CDR1 SGHAT and CDR2 FQNNGV. CDR3 size: 15 residues.

This chain joins TRBV12-3 or TRBV12-4 and TRBJ1-1, with a possible D match to TRBD1 (5 bases). The CDR3 spans 12 residues. Between the trimmed V and J ends, which lost 7 bases and 5 bases, there was a span of 11 bases. Written as DNA, the CDR3 is TGTGCCAGCAACGCGGGGCGGACTGAAGCTTTCTTT. It codes for CASNAGRTEAFF.